Below, 6 T cell receptor beta chains from the same sample are listed, as sequenced in a study of Graves' ophthalmopathy and Graves' hyperthyroidism. Amplification targeted the TCR beta CDR3 regions, with RNA transcripts as the source material. First-round RT-PCR relied on HTBI primers, and a second-round multiplex PCR came next. TCRdb fed the multiplex PCR reads into MiXCR, producing one record per CDR3 protein. The sample yields some 400,000 distinct CDR3 sequences, roughly 18% seen once. The source material was peripheral blood. The receptor source for this set is a woman under 30 with Graves' ophthalmopathy.

This clonotype was observed at least ten times. This chain connects TRBV12-5 to TRBJ2-5; 14 bases are a match to TRBD2. V trimming: 2 bases; J trimming: 1 base; junction bases outside the gene matches: 6. Germline lookup yields CDR1 LGHNT and CDR2 FRNRAP. The CDR3 runs to 18 residues. In DNA form, the CDR3 reads TGTGCTAGTGGTTTGCCGGGACTAGCGGGGGAGTGCCAAGAGACCCAGTACTTC. Its translation is CASGLPGLAGECQETQYF. Drawing the rest from reference TRBV12-5 and TRBJ2-5, the complete variable domain is DARVTQTPRHKVTEMGQEVTMRCQPILGHNTVFWYRQTMMQGLELLAYFRNRAPLDDSGMPKDRFSAEMPDATLATLKIQPSEPRDSAVYFCASGLPGLAGECQETQYFGPGTRLLVL.

Ten or more counts support this clonotype. V and J are TRBV6-2 or TRBV6-3 and TRBJ2-7; D gene uncertain. Germline CDR1 and CDR2: MNHEY and SVGEGT. The CDR3 loop spans 14 amino acids. The V and J ends lost 6 bases and 3 bases respectively, with 15 bases between them. For the CDR3, the DNA is TGTGCCAGCAGAATGGATCAGGTCTTCTACGAGCAGTACTTC. Encoded protein: CASRMDQVFYEQYF.

This clonotype was seen repeatedly, ten times or more. The chain joins TRBV6-1 to TRBJ2-7; D not resolved. This CDR3 is 14 amino acids long. Deletions cut 4 bases from V and 5 bases from J, with 15 bases between. Germline V gives CDR1 MNHNS, CDR2 SASEGT. CDR3 protein: CASSAAVLVHEQYF. DNA of the CDR3: TGTGCCAGCAGTGCCGCGGTTTTAGTTCACGAGCAGTACTTC.

This clonotype was detected many times. The chain is built from TRBV30 and TRBJ1-2, with D possibly TRBD1 on 5 matching bases. The CDR3 sequence is 13 residues long. CDR1 GTSNPN and CDR2 SVGIG come from the germline V gene (reference sequence). V was cut by 1 base and J by 4 bases, with 10 bases left in between. The CDR3 region is CAWSGRAFYGYTF. The CDR3 bases are TGTGCCTGGAGTGGCAGGGCCTTCTATGGCTACACCTTC.

This clonotype was recorded at least ten times. V usage is TRBV3-1 and J usage is TRBJ1-2; D is unresolved. Trimming took off 6 bases at V and 8 bases at J, with 22 bases between the two ends. This CDR3 is built from 15 residues. Germline CDR1 is LGHDT and CDR2 is YNNKEL (reference sequence). The CDR3 nucleotides are TGTGCCAGCAGTCAGGTCAGACCTCAATTTGAAGGCTACACCTTC. Residues: CASSQVRPQFEGYTF.

This clonotype occurred many times. This chain joins TRBV11-2 and TRBJ1-2; D gene ambiguous. The CDR3 has 17 residues. V was pared by 0 bases and J by 0 bases, with 14 bases between. Per germline, CDR1 SGHAT and CDR2 FQNNGV. In DNA form, the CDR3 reads TGTGCCAGCAGCTTAGATCTCTTGGGTTACACTAACTATGGCTACACCTTC. Encoded protein: CASSLDLLGYTNYGYTF.